These T cell receptor beta chains were read from a single sample in a study of PD-1 blockade in classical Hodgkin lymphoma. Assay used: immunoSEQ multiplex PCR; TCRdb lists only in-frame clones, some missing. The sample contains about 100,000 clones, about 89% of which appear only once. The sample in question was peripheral blood mononuclear cells (PBMCs), obtained before the second cycle of nivolumab. Every receptor here comes from a human donor with classical Hodgkin lymphoma. CDR3s include the opening cysteine and the closing phenylalanine or tryptophan. Each record gives: J gene, V gene, CDR3 protein.

j_gene: TRBJ2-5; v_gene: TRBV5-1; CDR3aa: CASSPRLAGLQETQYF
j_gene: TRBJ1-2; v_gene: TRBV11-2; CDR3aa: CASSLTGSYGYTF
j_gene: TRBJ2-1; v_gene: TRBV11-3; CDR3aa: CASSSGLASFNEQFF
j_gene: TRBJ1-2; v_gene: TRBV9; CDR3aa: CASRSNRGPHYGYTF
j_gene: TRBJ1-5; v_gene: TRBV19; CDR3aa: CASSAGQISNQPQHF
j_gene: TRBJ1-3; v_gene: TRBV7-6; CDR3aa: CASSPMTGAQNLYF
j_gene: TRBJ1-1; v_gene: TRBV27; CDR3aa: CASSPQTGGGTEAFF
j_gene: TRBJ2-7; v_gene: TRBV7-3; CDR3aa: CASSRGGPQYF
j_gene: TRBJ1-5; v_gene: TRBV6-1; CDR3aa: CASSAYREDQPQHF
j_gene: TRBJ2-1; v_gene: TRBV4-2; CDR3aa: CASSQDPSGGNEQFF
j_gene: TRBJ2-7; v_gene: TRBV5-4; CDR3aa: CASSLDPAIATGEQYF
j_gene: TRBJ2-7; v_gene: TRBV18; CDR3aa: CASSSLGTSGSTLEQYF
j_gene: TRBJ1-6; v_gene: TRBV6-4; CDR3aa: CASSEGVGSPLHF
j_gene: TRBJ1-1; v_gene: TRBV6-1; CDR3aa: CASSRDVNTEAFF
j_gene: TRBJ1-2; v_gene: TRBV2; CDR3aa: CASSGAGTANYGYTF
j_gene: TRBJ2-7; v_gene: TRBV6-5; CDR3aa: CASSLTGGSYEQYF
j_gene: TRBJ1-1; v_gene: TRBV19; CDR3aa: CASSFGTGMNTEAFF
j_gene: TRBJ1-2; v_gene: TRBV7-6; CDR3aa: CASSLWTGPNYGYTF
j_gene: TRBJ1-1; v_gene: TRBV25-1; CDR3aa: CASSEVNRGRGAFF
j_gene: TRBJ1-1; v_gene: TRBV11-3; CDR3aa: CASSLGGDVGTEAFF
j_gene: TRBJ2-2; v_gene: TRBV7-3; CDR3aa: CASSFPTGENTGELFF
j_gene: TRBJ2-5; v_gene: TRBV7-6; CDR3aa: CASRVGASYLGTQYF
j_gene: TRBJ1-1; v_gene: TRBV19; CDR3aa: CASSSTGFTVEGTEAFF
j_gene: TRBJ1-3; v_gene: TRBV6-6; CDR3aa: CASHRWGPAGNTIYF
j_gene: TRBJ2-1; v_gene: TRBV10-3; CDR3aa: CAISKTGANEQFF
j_gene: TRBJ2-7; v_gene: TRBV7-3; CDR3aa: CASSLYPGQGYEQYF
j_gene: TRBJ1-1; v_gene: TRBV7-9; CDR3aa: CASSSTGGGEAFF
j_gene: TRBJ1-2; v_gene: TRBV7-6; CDR3aa: CASAPWTGLGYTF
j_gene: TRBJ2-1; v_gene: TRBV27; CDR3aa: CASRVAGRYNEQFF
j_gene: TRBJ2-2; v_gene: TRBV7-3; CDR3aa: CASSLTGRGGTGELFF
j_gene: NA; v_gene: TRBV29-1; CDR3aa: CSARGRVTYEQYF
j_gene: TRBJ2-1; v_gene: TRBV5-1; CDR3aa: CASSLGDRQANEQFF
j_gene: TRBJ2-7; v_gene: TRBV5-4; CDR3aa: CASSDTAPYEQYF